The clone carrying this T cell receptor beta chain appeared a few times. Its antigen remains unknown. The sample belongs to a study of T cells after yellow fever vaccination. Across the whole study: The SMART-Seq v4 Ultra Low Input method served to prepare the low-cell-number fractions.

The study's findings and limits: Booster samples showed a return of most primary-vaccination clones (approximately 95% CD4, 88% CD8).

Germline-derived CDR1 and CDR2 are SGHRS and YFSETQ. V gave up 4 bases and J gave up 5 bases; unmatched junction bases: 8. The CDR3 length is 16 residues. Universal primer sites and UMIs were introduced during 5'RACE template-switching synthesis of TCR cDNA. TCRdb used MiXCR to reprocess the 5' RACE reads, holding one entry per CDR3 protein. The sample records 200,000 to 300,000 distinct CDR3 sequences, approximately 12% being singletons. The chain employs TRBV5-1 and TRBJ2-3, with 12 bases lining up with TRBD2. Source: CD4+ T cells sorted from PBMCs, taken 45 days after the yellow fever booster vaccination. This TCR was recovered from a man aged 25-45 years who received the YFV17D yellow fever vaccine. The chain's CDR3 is CASSRRLAGVGDTQYF. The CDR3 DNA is TGCGCCAGCAGCCGTAGACTAGCGGGAGTTGGAGATACGCAGTATTTT.